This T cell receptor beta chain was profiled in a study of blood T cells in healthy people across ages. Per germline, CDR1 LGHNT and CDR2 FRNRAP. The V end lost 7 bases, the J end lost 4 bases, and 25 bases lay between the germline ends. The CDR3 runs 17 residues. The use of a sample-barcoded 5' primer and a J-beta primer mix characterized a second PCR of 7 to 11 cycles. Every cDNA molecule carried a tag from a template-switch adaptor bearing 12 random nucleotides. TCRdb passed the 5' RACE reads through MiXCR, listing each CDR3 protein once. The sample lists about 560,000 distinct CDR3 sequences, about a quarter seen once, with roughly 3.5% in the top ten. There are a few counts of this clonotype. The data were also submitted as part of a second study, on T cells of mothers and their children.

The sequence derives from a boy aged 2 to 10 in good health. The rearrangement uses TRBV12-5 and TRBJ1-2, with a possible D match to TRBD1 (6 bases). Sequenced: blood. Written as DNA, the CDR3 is TGTGCTAGTGATGCTACGGACAGTCGAAGGAACGCCTATGGCTACACCTTC. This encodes CASDATDSRRNAYGYTF. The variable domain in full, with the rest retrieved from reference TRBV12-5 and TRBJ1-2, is DARVTQTPRHKVTEMGQEVTMRCQPILGHNTVFWYRQTMMQGLELLAYFRNRAPLDDSGMPKDRFSAEMPDATLATLKIQPSEPRDSAVYFCASDATDSRRNAYGYTFGSGTRLTVV.